This entry describes one T cell receptor (beta chain). The antigen is undetermined. The entry originates in a study of STAT3 mutations in large granular lymphocyte leukemia. Overall study context: Immunosuppressive therapy was given to more than half of T-LGLL patients. Study results and limitations: In T-cell large granular lymphocyte leukemia, about half of patients showed multiple immunodominant subclonotypes.

TCRdb's table, derived via immunoSEQ multiplex PCR, lists solely in-frame clones and lacks some. Here the sample spans 10,000 to 15,000 clones, around 90% being singletons. The germline CDR1 and CDR2 sequences are MDHEN and SYDVKM. The V and J ends lost 5 bases and 2 bases, in that order; junction bases with no gene match: 6. This CDR3 spans 15 amino acids. V and J are TRBV28 and TRBJ1-3; 7 bases agree with TRBD1. This clonotype was sampled from a human donor with T large granular lymphocyte leukemia. Some clones in this sample may be carry-over from other donors' samples. Sequenced material: PBMCs. The CDR3, as DNA: TGTGCCAGCAGTCCTTCAGGGGGGACTGGAAACACCATATATTTT. Amino acids: CASSPSGGTGNTIYF.